Described below is a single TCR beta chain sequence and its context. Sequenced by immunoSEQ multiplex PCR; TCRdb stores in-frame clones only, minus some. The sample consists of roughly 220,000 clones, approximately 81% of them appearing once. This record comes from a study of blood T cell repertoires in COVID-19. Sequencing was done on a sample of peripheral blood. The TCR was taken from a man in his fifties who had recovered from COVID-19.

The CDR3 loop reads CASRGQLLLNEQFF. CDR3 in DNA: TGTGCCAGCAGGGGGCAGCTCCTACTCAATGAGCAGTTCTTC. This chain links TRBV27 with TRBJ2-1, with D perhaps matching TRBD1 (5 bases). Trimming pared 6 bases from V and 6 bases from J, leaving 15 bases between. Per the germline V gene, CDR1 is MNHEY and CDR2 is SMNVEV (reference sequence). CDR3 length: 14 residues.